This TCR beta chain is from a study of regulatory T cells in long-lasting Graves disease. Described time point: persistent/refractory GD, antithyroid drugs over 5 years with positive TRAb. TCR sequences were obtained from RNA taken from PBMCs. A volume of approximately 9.8 milliliters of peripheral blood was collected in EDTA tubes. Study results and caveats: TRBV28 was favored in persistent disease, as were TRBJ1-2 and TRBJ2-5. Persistent Graves' disease cases displayed lower TCR diversity than newly diagnosed ones.

This CDR3 has 14 residues. Per the germline V gene, CDR1 is SGHRS and CDR2 is YFSETQ. The germline V and J ends were trimmed by 2 bases and 2 bases, with 10 bases remaining between them. This clonotype was found a few times. Antigen specificity is unknown. Arm-PCR of CDR3 regions and iRepertoire HTBI primers were the basis on which TCR beta libraries were built. The authors' processing: Samples jointly harbored fewer than 65 TRBV and 15 or so TRBJ segments. Using its own MiXCR run on the multiplex PCR reads, TCRdb lists one record per CDR3 protein. TCRdb assigned the V and J calls; the authors' analysis was not used. The table includes hundreds of thousands of distinct CDR3 sequences, approximately 21% detected once.

V and J are TRBV5-1 and TRBJ2-5; no firm D call. The sequencing here drew on peripheral blood mononuclear cells (PBMCs), taken when the disease was refractory, from a patient treated with antithyroid drugs. This TCR came from a female donor with Graves disease. The CDR3 nucleotides are TGCGCCAGCAGCTTTGTGACGAATCAAGAGACCCAGTACTTC. Protein sequence: CASSFVTNQETQYF.